This T cell receptor beta chain was captured in a study of response to subunit inactivated influenza vaccine. Broader study findings: Authors suggested each seasonal flu vaccination may recruit only limited numbers of new T cells.

TCRdb reprocessed the RT-PCR reads via MiXCR and lists one record per CDR3 protein. Seen here are 630,000 or so distinct CDR3 sequences, approximately 15% observed once, and the top ten hold around a tenth. Trimming cost V 4 bases and J 1 base, with 14 bases left between them. This CDR3 has 15 residues. CDR1 SQVTM and CDR2 ANQGSEA come from the germline V gene. A note on this clonotype: Its target is not known.

This sequence joins TRBV29-1 and TRBJ2-4, with D hard to call. The sample in question was PBMCs from blood, obtained less than 13 days after vaccination. The TCR was taken from a man in his forties or fifties who received an inactivated influenza vaccine. The CDR3 sequence: CSVVLAAAAKNIQYF. CDR3 DNA sequence: TGCAGCGTTGTGTTGGCCGCCGCGGCCAAAAACATTCAGTACTTC.